The rows below give T cell receptor beta chains drawn from one sample of a study of blood T cell repertoires in COVID-19. Assay used: immunoSEQ multiplex PCR; TCRdb lists only in-frame clones, some missing. This table has under 300,000 clones, 70% to 85% appearing once. Sequenced input: peripheral blood. The receptors derive from an elderly woman with active or convalescent COVID-19. CDR3s include the opening cysteine and the closing phenylalanine or tryptophan. A D gene is named only where the DNA matches it firmly. Clone size is shown for a subset of rows, as once, few, many or a class of expanded clone.

d_call	clone_size	v_call	j_call	cdr3_nt	cdr3_aa
TRBD1	.	TRBV10-2	TRBJ2-3	TGCGCCAGCAAGCCGGGACAGGGGGCAGATACGCAGTATTTT	CASKPGQGADTQYF
.	.	TRBV5-4	TRBJ1-5	TGTGCCAGCAGCCCCCACATGGGGAGGGAAAGCAATCAGCCCCAGCATTTT	CASSPHMGRESNQPQHF
.	.	TRBV5-1	TRBJ1-1	TGCGCCAGCAGCTTGGTCAGGGGTTACACTGAAGCTTTCTTT	CASSLVRGYTEAFF
TRBD1	few	TRBV6-5	TRBJ1-5	TGTGCCAGCAGCGGTGGACAGGACTATCAGCCCCAGCATTTT	CASSGGQDYQPQHF
.	.	TRBV4-1	TRBJ1-1	TGCGCCAGCAGCCAAGATCGGGCCGGGAAGACTGAAGCTTTCTTT	CASSQDRAGKTEAFF
.	.	TRBV7-6	TRBJ1-1	TGTGCCAGCAGCCATGGCAGGGCATGGAACACTGAAGCTTTCTTT	CASSHGRAWNTEAFF
.	.	TRBV10-3	TRBJ1-1	TGTGCCATCAGTGAGGAATCCGGCAGGGAAGCTTTCTTT	CAISEESGREAFF
.	.	TRBV28	TRBJ1-2	TGTGCCAGCGGCGTCGGCAGGGCCCATGGCTACACCTTC	CASGVGRAHGYTF
TRBD1	.	TRBV5-1	TRBJ2-7	TGCGCCAGCAGCGTAGGGGACAGGGCATACGAGCAGTACTTC	CASSVGDRAYEQYF
.	.	TRBV6-5	TRBJ1-1	TGTGCCAGCGGGAGGCCCATGAACACTGAAGCTTTCTTT	CASGRPMNTEAFF
TRBD1	.	TRBV18	TRBJ2-3	TGTGCCAGCTCCCGGGACAGTACAGATACGCAGTATTTT	CASSRDSTDTQYF
.	.	TRBV7-2	TRBJ1-1	TGTGCCAGCAGCCCGAGTGGGGGCCGGAGCACTGAAGCTTTCTTT	CASSPSGGRSTEAFF
.	once	TRBV6-4	TRBJ2-3	TGTGCCAGCAGTGAGGAGTTCACAGATACGCAGTATTTT	CASSEEFTDTQYF
TRBD1	.	TRBV13	TRBJ1-2	TGTGCCAGCAGCGAAGAGGGGACAGGGAGGGAATATGGCTACACCTTC	CASSEEGTGREYGYTF
.	once	TRBV18	TRBJ1-4	TGTGCCAGCTCACCCCAACGGCCTACAGCAACTAATGAAAAACTGTTTTTT	CASSPQRPTATNEKLFF
.	few	TRBV19	TRBJ1-1	TGTGCCAGTAGCCCCTTGAGGAGTTTCCAGAACACTGAAGCTTTCTTT	CASSPLRSFQNTEAFF
TRBD1	.	TRBV6-1	TRBJ1-1	TGTGCCAGCAGTGACGGGACAGTAGACACTGAAGCTTTCTTT	CASSDGTVDTEAFF
TRBD1	.	TRBV5-5	TRBJ1-5	TGTGCCAGCAGCTGGACAGGGGATGGTCAGCCCCAGCATTTT	CASSWTGDGQPQHF
.	.	TRBV30	TRBJ2-3	TGTGCCTGGACTACCTGGGACATCACAGATACGCAGTATTTT	CAWTTWDITDTQYF
TRBD1	few	TRBV5-4	TRBJ2-6	TGTGCCAGCAGCGAAGACAGGGGGCAATCTGGGGCCAACGTCCTGACTTTC	CASSEDRGQSGANVLTF
.	.	TRBV28	TRBJ1-2	TGTGCCAGCAAACCCCGGGCGGGGAAAGGAGGCTATGGCTACACCTTC	CASKPRAGKGGYGYTF
TRBD2	.	TRBV6-5	TRBJ2-1	TGTGCCAGCAGTTCTTCCGGGACTAGCGGCAACAATGAGCAGTTCTTC	CASSSSGTSGNNEQFF
.	.	TRBV25-1	TRBJ1-4	TGTGCCAGCAGTGATGTAGGGGCAACTAATGAAAAACTGTTTTTT	CASSDVGATNEKLFF
TRBD1	few	TRBV29-1	TRBJ2-7	TGCAGCGTTGACTTGGGACAGAGCTCCTACGAGCAGTACTTC	CSVDLGQSSYEQYF
TRBD1	few	TRBV28	TRBJ1-5	TGTGCCAGCAGTCTGGACAATGGACAGGGTGCCCAGCCCCAGCATTTT	CASSLDNGQGAQPQHF